A single sample gave rise to the 7 T cell receptor beta chains below, sequenced in a study of T cells in Graves' hyperthyroidism and ophthalmopathy. RNA transcripts were the template for amplifying TCR beta CDR3 regions. The TCR CDR3 first-round RT-PCR relied on the HTBI primer set. TCRdb reprocessed the multiplex PCR reads via MiXCR and lists one record per CDR3 protein. The table has some 270,000 distinct CDR3 sequences, approximately 12% seen once; the top ten hold 7.8%. Sequenced material: blood. These receptors were obtained from a woman in her thirties with Graves' hyperthyroidism that later progressed to Graves' ophthalmopathy.

Concerning this clonotype itself: A single base separates this from a much larger clone, so it may be a read error. CDR3 protein: CASSSSSGGVIEQYF. The CDR3 nucleotides read TGTGCCAGCAGTTCATCCTCGGGGGGGGTTATCGAGCAGTACTTC. The V gene is TRBV27, the J gene TRBJ2-7, with TRBD2 matching 8 bases. The length of the CDR3 is 15 residues. V trimming: 4 bases; J trimming: 6 bases; junction bases outside the gene matches: 11. Germline CDR1 is MNHEY and CDR2 is SMNVEV (reference sequence).

Written as DNA, the CDR3 is TGTGCCAGCAGTTGGTCTGGGGGGGGCCGGTACGAGCAGTACTTC. Protein product: CASSWSGGGRYEQYF. This chain connects TRBV27 to TRBJ2-7; weak D call: TRBD2 (7 bases). There are 15 residues in the CDR3. The germline gives CDR1 MNHEY, CDR2 SMNVEV (reference sequence). V was pared by 4 bases and J by 4 bases, with 17 bases between.

In its sample, this clonotype was seen many times. The chain is built from TRBV30 and TRBJ2-2; 11 nucleotides agree with TRBD1. The length of the CDR3 is 15 residues. Germline lookup yields CDR1 GTSNPN and CDR2 SVGIG (reference sequence). Losses at the gene ends were 3 bases for V and 3 bases for J; bases not matched to a gene: 3. The CDR3 protein is CAWRLGQGDTGELFF. As DNA, the CDR3 is TGTGCCTGGAGATTGGGACAGGGGGACACCGGGGAGCTGTTTTTT.

This sequence joins TRBV20-1 and TRBJ2-5, with TRBD1 matching over 8 bases. CDR3 length: 12 amino acids. Looked up from germline, CDR1 is DFQATT and CDR2 is SNEGSKA (reference sequence). V was pared by 4 bases and J by 5 bases, with 3 bases of the junction left unmatched. CDR3 DNA sequence: TGCAGTGCTACCCGACAGGGGGAGACCCAGTACTTC. This codes for CSATRQGETQYF.

This clonotype was seen ten or more times. V usage is TRBV10-3 and J usage is TRBJ1-2; unclear D gene. The germline V gene has CDR1 ENHRY and CDR2 SYGVKD. CDR3 size: 13 residues. Between the trimmed V and J ends, which lost 10 bases and 0 bases, there was a span of 12 bases. The CDR3 region has the DNA TGTGCCACCTTGACGGGAGCTAACTATGGCTACACCTTC. It specifies CATLTGANYGYTF.

About this clonotype itself: A much larger clone differs from this one at a single base, so this may be a read error. The V call is TRBV20-1, the J call TRBJ2-1, with D possibly being TRBD1 (5 bases). Germline CDR1 DFQATT, CDR2 SNEGSKA (reference sequence). The CDR3 runs 13 residues. The CDR3 coding sequence is TGCAGCGCTGCGGCAGGGAACTACAATGAGCAGTTCTTC. This sequence encodes CSAAAGNYNEQFF.

This clonotype was found a few times. The V gene is TRBV12-3 or TRBV12-4, the J gene TRBJ1-6, with D possibly being TRBD1 (5 bases). This CDR3 spans 16 amino acids. Trimming cost V 6 bases and J 8 bases, with 20 bases left between them. CDR3 DNA: TGTGCCAGCAGCCTAGGGGCGGGGGGAATACATTCACCCCTCCACTTT. Its protein is CASSLGAGGIHSPLHF.